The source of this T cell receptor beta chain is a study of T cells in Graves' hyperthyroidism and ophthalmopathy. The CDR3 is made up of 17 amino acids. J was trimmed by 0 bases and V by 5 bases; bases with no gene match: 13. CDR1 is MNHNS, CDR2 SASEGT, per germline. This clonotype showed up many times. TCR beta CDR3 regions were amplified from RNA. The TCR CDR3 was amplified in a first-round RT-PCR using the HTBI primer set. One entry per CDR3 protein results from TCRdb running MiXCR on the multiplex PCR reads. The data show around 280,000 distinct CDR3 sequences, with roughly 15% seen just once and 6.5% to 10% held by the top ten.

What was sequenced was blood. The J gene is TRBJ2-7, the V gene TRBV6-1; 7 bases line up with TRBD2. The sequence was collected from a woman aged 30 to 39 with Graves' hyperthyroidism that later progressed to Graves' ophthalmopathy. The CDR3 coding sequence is TGTGCCAGCAGTCCTCGGGGGAGGGCTTCAACCTCCTACGAGCAGTACTTC. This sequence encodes CASSPRGRASTSYEQYF.